The sequence of this T cell receptor (beta chain) was determined in a study of T cell clusters in autoimmune cytopenias. Findings of the study overall: Primary autoimmune cytopenia patients seemingly lacked the physiological T cell clusters found in healthy donors. TRB repertoire shifts in secondary cytopenia and chronic lymphocytic leukemia mostly reflected lymphoma, not autoimmunity.

Remarks on this clonotype: As yet, its antigen is unknown.

Multiplex touch-down PCR amplified TRB using TRB-A and TRB-B pools in one tube. TCRdb reprocessed the multiplex PCR reads, keeping one entry per CDR3 protein, no DNA. In total, the table holds 1,500 to 2,000 distinct CDR3 sequences. TRB amplification used approximately 270 ng of peripheral blood genomic DNA. The CDR3 consists of 13 residues. Germline values: CDR1 SGHDN, CDR2 FVKESK. This receptor was identified in a human donor with an autoimmune cytopenia or autoimmune hepatitis (not recorded which). The V call is TRBV14, the J call TRBJ2-3. The source material was peripheral blood. Here the CDR3 reads CASSQDYGDTQYF.